The text below deals with one T cell receptor (beta chain). Many counts were recorded for this clone. Its binding antigen is unknown. No quality values exist for individual bases; no much larger clone is one base distant. These data originate in a study of shared clonotypes between healthy human individuals (TCRdb year 2020). Study-wide context: Three men and a couple of women, aged 18 to 49 years, made up the cohort. For each donor, CD4 naive and CD4 memory were each run on three plates, CD8 naive on two plates, and CD8 memory on one plate. Blood TCR repertoires of five healthy adults were deeply sequenced to estimate repertoire size and the extent of clonotype sharing between individuals. To increase sequencing depth and limit assay-specific biases, different laboratories used diverse techniques to prepare libraries and sequence TCR repertoires. Per donor, leukapheresis produced somewhere between about 0.94 and 9 billion PBMCs.

Findings and caveats that apply to the study as a whole: Pairwise subsampling indicated that sequencing depth was expected to affect the degree of clonotype sharing among donors. Only blood was sampled, and tissue TCR repertoires likely differ from those in blood. Incomplete sequencing was indicated by rarefaction of sorted-subset datasets, despite the large sequencing depth. Clonotypes shared by all four sorted-subset donors showed higher generation probabilities than non-shared clonotypes. The genetic and exposure-history diversity represented was limited by the small number of donors. When a handful of donors were compared, the shared fraction of clonotypes was about 5% for naive CD4, 3.5% to 4% for naive CD8, roughly 2.5% for memory CD4, and around 0.4% for memory CD8. Estimated clonotype richness was generally larger for naive than for memory subsets.

The donors were healthy, HIV-negative adults with no recently reported acute infections or vaccinations. Every donor was a Caucasian adult living in Nashville, Tennessee, USA. CD4+ T cells were enriched by magnetic negative selection; naive cells were then positively selected on CD45RA, and the negative fraction formed the memory subset. Blood was collected by leukapheresis, and PBMCs were isolated by Ficoll-Histopaque density gradient centrifugation and then cryopreserved in liquid nitrogen vapor phase. Analytical flow cytometry was used to check the purity and quantity of each magnetically sorted T cell population. Genomic DNA was isolated from every sorted fraction and measured by UV absorbance on a Nanodrop 2000c. Using the deep immunoSEQ assay, TCR CDR3 regions were amplified from genomic DNA by multiplex PCR. For each cell subset, the extracted genomic DNA was distributed evenly across all wells of several immunoSEQ 96-well plates, and each plate served as one replicate. For sorted subsets, 150 to 250 ng genomic DNA, equal to some 30,000 T cell genomes, was loaded into each replicate PCR. Purified libraries were quantified with a Qubit 3.0 fluorometer, sized on a Bioanalyzer 2100, and re-quantified with the KAPA Library Quantification kit. Each immunoSEQ 96-well plate was sequenced on its own single-read 150-cycle Illumina NextSeq 550 flow cell. The study's processing was this. Because the immunoSEQ output held only junctional sequences and lacked quality scores, the filtering could not match the filtering applied to full-length reads. To assign V/J genes and CDR3, sequences were annotated using PyIR, a Python wrapper for IgBLAST v1.9, with IMGT germline references. Reads were removed for weak V/J assignments (E-value above 1e-6), missing CDR3, stop codons, out-of-frame junctions, or ambiguous translated residues. V3J clonotypes were defined as sequences sharing an identical inferred V gene, J gene, and CDR3 amino acid sequence. The percentage overlap between two repertoires was calculated by dividing the number of shared unique clonotypes by the size of the smaller repertoire. Three approaches were used to assess repertoire richness: RTK rarefaction, the Chao1 estimator, and Recon v2.1 estimates of unobserved clonotypes. Generation probabilities for all TCRbeta clonotypes obtained by the gDNA method from four donors were computed using OLGA. Imported from immuneACCESS, the table was reduced by TCRdb to in-frame sequences with V and J called. These copies leave out some clones; in studies compared against another copy, an unresolved V gene accounts for under half, and the cause of the remainder is not known. V and J calls and clone size are copied from that table; D and trimming were computed from the DNA. Here the sample has 850,000 to 1,200,000 clones; roughly 80% occur a single time. 1.2% to 1.5% of the sample rests with the top ten.

CDR1 and CDR2 are read off the germline V gene as SGHAT and FQNNGV. The CDR3 contains 14 residues, cysteine and phenylalanine counted. Kept here is only the CDR3 DNA, which spans 42 bases and is read in frame from base 1. V is pared back by 4 bases and J by 2 bases, with 9 bases lying between the germline termini. Recombination linked TRBV11-2 to TRBJ2-1, with TRBD2 tentatively as D gene (6 bases match). The sequence was obtained from a man aged 18 to 35 in good health. Sequences were obtained from memory CD4+ T cells sorted from blood. The intended sense of this specimen's cell subset or site label: CD45RA-negative fraction. The bases read TGTGCCAGCAGCTCTCGGGAGACCTACAATGAGCAGTTCTTC. The encoded protein is CASSSRETYNEQFF.